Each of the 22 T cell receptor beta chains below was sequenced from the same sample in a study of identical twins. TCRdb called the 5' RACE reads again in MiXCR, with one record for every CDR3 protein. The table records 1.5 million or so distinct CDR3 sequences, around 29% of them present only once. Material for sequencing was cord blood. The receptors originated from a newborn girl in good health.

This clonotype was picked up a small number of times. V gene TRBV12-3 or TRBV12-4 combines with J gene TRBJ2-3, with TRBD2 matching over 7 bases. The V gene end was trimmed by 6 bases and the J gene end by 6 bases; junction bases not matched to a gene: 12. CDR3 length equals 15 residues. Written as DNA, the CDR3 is TGTGCCAGCAGCCTGACTATACCTAGCGGCGATACGCAGTATTTT. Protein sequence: CASSLTIPSGDTQYF.

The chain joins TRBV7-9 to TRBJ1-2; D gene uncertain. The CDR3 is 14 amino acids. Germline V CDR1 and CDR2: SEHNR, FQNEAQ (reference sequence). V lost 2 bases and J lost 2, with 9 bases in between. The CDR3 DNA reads TGTGCCAGCAGCTTAAGACATCTAAACTATGGCTACACCTTC. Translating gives CASSLRHLNYGYTF.

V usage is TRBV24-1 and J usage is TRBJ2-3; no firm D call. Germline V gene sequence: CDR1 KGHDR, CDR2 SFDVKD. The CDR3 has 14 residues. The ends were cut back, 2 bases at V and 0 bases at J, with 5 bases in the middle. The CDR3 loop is CATSDWSSTDTQYF. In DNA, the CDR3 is TGTGCCACCAGTGATTGGTCGAGCACAGATACGCAGTATTTT.

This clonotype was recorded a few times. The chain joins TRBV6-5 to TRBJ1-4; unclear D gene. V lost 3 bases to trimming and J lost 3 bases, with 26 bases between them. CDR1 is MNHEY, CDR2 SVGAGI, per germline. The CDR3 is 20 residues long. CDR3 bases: TGTGCCAGCAGTTATGTAGTTCCGCAGGTCCGTATGGCGGCTAATGAAAAACTGTTTTTT. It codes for CASSYVVPQVRMAANEKLFF.

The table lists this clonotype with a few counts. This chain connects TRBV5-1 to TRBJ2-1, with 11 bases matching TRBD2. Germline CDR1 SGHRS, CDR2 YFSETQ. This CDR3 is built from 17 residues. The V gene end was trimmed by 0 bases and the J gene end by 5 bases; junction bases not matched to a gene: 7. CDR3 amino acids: CASSLVVGTSGDNEQFF. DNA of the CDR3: TGCGCCAGCAGCTTGGTCGTTGGGACTAGCGGTGACAATGAGCAGTTCTTC.

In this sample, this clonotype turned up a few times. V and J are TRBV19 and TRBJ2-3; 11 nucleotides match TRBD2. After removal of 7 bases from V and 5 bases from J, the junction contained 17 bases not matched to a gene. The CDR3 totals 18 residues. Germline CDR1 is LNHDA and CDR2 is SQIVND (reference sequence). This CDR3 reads CASNAAPQLAGVRDTQYF. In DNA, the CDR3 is TGTGCCAGTAACGCAGCCCCCCAACTAGCGGGGGTACGAGATACGCAGTATTTT.

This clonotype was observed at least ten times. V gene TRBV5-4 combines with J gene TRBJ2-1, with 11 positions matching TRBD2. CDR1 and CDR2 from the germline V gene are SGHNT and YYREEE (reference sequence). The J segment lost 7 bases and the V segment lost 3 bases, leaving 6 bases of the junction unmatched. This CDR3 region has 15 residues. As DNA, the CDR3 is TGTGCCAGCAGCTCGGGACTAGCGGTGACTAATGAGCAGTTCTTC. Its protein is CASSSGLAVTNEQFF.

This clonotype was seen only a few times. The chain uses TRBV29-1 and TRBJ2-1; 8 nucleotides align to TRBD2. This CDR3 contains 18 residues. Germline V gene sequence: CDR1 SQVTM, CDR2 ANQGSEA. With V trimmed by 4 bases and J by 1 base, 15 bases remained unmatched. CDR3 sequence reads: CSVVGRAREEGSYNEQFF. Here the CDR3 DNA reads TGCAGCGTTGTGGGTAGAGCGCGGGAGGAGGGGTCCTACAATGAGCAGTTCTTC.

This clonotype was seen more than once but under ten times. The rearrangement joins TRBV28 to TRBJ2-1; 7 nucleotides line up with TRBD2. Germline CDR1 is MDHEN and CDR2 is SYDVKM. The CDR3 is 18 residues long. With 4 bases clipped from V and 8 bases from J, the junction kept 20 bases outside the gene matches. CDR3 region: CASSSPDVWGEGIDEQFF. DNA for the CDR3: TGTGCCAGCAGTTCACCCGATGTTTGGGGGGAGGGCATCGATGAGCAGTTCTTC. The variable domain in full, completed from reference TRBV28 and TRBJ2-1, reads DVKVTQSSRYLVKRTGEKVFLECVQDMDHENMFWYRQDPGLGLRLIYFSYDVKMKEKGDIPEGYSVSREKKERFSLILESASTNQTSMYLCASSSPDVWGEGIDEQFFGPGTRLTVL.

The CDR3 DNA follows: TGTGCCAGTAGTATAGGTCCGGGGGCGAATGAAGCTTTCTTT. Protein product: CASSIGPGANEAFF. V is TRBV19 and J is TRBJ1-1; perhaps TRBD1 as D (6 bases). V lost 1 base and J lost 7, with 13 bases in between. CDR1 is LNHDA and CDR2 is SQIVND in the germline V gene (reference sequence). The CDR3 totals 14 residues.

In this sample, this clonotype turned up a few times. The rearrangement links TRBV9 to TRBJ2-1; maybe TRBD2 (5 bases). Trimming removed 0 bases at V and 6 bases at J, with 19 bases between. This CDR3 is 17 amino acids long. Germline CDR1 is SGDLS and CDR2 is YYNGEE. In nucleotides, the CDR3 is TGTGCCAGCAGCGTAGCGGGCGGGCCGACACGGGCCAATGAGCAGTTCTTC. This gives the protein CASSVAGGPTRANEQFF.

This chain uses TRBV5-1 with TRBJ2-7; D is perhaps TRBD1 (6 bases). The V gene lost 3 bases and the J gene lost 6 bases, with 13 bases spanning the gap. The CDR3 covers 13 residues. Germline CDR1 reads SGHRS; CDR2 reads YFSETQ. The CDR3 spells CASSSEQGFEQYF. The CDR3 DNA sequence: TGCGCCAGCAGCTCCGAACAGGGATTCGAGCAGTACTTC.

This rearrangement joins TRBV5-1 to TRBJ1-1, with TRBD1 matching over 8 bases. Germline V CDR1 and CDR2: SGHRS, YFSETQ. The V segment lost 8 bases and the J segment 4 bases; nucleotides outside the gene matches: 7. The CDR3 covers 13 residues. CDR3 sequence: CASHHTGGTEAFF. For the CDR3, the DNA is TGCGCCAGTCATCATACAGGGGGCACTGAAGCTTTCTTT.

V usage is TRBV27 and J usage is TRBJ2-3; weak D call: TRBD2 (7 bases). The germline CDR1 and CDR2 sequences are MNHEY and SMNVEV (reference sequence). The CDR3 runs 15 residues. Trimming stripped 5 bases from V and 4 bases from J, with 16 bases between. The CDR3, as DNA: TGTGCCAGCAGTCCGGCGGGGGCTAGGGCAGATACGCAGTATTTT. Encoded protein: CASSPAGARADTQYF.

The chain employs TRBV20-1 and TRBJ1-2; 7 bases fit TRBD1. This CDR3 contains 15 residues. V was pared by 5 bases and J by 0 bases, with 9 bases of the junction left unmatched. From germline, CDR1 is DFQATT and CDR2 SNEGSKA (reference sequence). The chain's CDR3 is CSAEGQPGSNYGYTF. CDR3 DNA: TGCAGTGCTGAGGGACAGCCCGGTTCTAACTATGGCTACACCTTC.

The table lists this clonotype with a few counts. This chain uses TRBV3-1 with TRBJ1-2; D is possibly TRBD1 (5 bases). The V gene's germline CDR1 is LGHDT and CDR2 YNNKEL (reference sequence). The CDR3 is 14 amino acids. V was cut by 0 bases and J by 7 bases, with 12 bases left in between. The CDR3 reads CASSQELVGAGYTF. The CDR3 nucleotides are TGTGCCAGCAGCCAAGAATTGGTAGGGGCTGGCTACACCTTC.

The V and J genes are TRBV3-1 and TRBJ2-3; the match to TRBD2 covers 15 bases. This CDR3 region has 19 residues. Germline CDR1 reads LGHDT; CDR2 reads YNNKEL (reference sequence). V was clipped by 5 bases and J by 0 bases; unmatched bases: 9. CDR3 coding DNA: TGTGCCAGCAGCTTCCGGACTAGCGGGGGGGGAACTAGCACAGATACGCAGTATTTT. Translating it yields CASSFRTSGGGTSTDTQYF.

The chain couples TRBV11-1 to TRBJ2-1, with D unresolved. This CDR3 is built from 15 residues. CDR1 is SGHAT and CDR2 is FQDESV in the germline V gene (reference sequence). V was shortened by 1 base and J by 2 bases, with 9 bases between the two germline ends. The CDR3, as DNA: TGTGCCAGCAGCTTAGGTCCCCTCCCCTACAATGAGCAGTTCTTC. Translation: CASSLGPLPYNEQFF. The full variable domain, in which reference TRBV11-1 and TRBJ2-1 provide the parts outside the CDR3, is EAEVAQSPRYKITEKSQAVAFWCDPISGHATLYWYRQILGQGPELLVQFQDESVVDDSQLPKDRFSAERLKGVDSTLKIQPAELGDSAMYLCASSLGPLPYNEQFFGPGTRLTVL.

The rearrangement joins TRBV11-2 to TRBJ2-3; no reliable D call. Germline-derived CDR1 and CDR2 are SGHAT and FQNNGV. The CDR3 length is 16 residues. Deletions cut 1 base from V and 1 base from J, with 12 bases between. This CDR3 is CASSLGGSYRTDTQYF. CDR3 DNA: TGTGCCAGCAGCTTAGGGGGATCCTACCGCACAGATACGCAGTATTTT. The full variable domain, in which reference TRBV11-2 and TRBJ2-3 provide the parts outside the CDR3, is EAGVAQSPRYKIIEKRQSVAFWCNPISGHATLYWYQQILGQGPKLLIQFQNNGVVDDSQLPKDRFSAERLKGVDSTLKIQPAKLEDSAVYLCASSLGGSYRTDTQYFGPGTRLTVL.

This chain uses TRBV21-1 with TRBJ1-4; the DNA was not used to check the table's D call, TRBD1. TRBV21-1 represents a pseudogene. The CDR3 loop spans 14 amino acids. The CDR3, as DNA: TGTGCCAGCAGCAAAGGACAGGGGGCTGAAAAACTGTTTTTT. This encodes CASSKGQGAEKLFF.

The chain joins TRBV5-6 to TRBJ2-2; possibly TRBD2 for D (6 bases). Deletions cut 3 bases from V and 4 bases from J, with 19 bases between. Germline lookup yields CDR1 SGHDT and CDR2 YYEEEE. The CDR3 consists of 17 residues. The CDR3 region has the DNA TGTGCCAGCAGCTACCGGGTTCGGGAGCGGTGCACCGGGGAGCTGTTTTTT. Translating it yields CASSYRVRERCTGELFF.

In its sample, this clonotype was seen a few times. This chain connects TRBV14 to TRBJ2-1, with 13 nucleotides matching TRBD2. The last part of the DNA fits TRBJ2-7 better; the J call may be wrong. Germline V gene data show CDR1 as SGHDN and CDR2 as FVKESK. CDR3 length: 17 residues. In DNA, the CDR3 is TGTGCCAGCAGCCAAGGGACTAGCGGGAGACCTTACAATGAGCAGTACTTC. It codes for CASSQGTSGRPYNEQYF.